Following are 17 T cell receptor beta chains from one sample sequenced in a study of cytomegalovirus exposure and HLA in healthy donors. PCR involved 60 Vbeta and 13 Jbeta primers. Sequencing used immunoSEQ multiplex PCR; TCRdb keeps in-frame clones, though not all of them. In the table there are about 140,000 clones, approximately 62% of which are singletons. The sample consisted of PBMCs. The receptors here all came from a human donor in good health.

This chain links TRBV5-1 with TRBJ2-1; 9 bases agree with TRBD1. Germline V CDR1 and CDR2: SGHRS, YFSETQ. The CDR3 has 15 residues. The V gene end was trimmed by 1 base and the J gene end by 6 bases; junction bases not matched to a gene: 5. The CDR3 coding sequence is TGCGCCAGCAGCTTGTGGGACAGGGCATCCAATGAGCAGTTCTTC. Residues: CASSLWDRASNEQFF.

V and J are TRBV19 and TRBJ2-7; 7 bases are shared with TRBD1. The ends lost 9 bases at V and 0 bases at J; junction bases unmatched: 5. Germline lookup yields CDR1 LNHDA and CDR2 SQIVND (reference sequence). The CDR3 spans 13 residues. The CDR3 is CASSDRASYEQYF. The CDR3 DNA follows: TGTGCCAGCTCCGACAGGGCCTCCTACGAGCAGTACTTC. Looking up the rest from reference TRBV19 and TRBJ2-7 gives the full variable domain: DGGITQSPKYLFRKEGQNVTLSCEQNLNHDAMYWYRQDPGQGLRLIYYSQIVNDFQKGDIAEGYSVSREKKESFPLTVTSAQKNPTAFYLCASSDRASYEQYFGPGTRLTVT.

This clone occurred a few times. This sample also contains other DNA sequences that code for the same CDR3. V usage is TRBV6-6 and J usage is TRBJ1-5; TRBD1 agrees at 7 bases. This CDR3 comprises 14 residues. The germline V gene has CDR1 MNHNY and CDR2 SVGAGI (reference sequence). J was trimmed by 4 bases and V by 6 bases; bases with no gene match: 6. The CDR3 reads CASSRGQVNQPQHF. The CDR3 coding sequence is TGTGCCAGCAGCCGCGGACAGGTGAATCAGCCCCAGCATTTT.

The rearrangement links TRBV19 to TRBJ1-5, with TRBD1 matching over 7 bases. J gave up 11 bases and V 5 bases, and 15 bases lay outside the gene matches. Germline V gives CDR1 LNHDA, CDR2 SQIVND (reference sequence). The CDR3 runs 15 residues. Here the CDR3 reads CASSSPNRGPAAQHF. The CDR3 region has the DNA TGTGCCAGTAGTTCCCCAAACAGGGGCCCGGCAGCCCAGCATTTT.

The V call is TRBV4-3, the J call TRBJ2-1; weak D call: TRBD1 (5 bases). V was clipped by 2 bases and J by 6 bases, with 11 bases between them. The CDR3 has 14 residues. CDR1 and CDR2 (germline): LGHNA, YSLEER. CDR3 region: CASSQFPGSNEQFF. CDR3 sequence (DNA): TGCGCCAGCAGCCAATTCCCAGGGTCCAATGAGCAGTTCTTC.

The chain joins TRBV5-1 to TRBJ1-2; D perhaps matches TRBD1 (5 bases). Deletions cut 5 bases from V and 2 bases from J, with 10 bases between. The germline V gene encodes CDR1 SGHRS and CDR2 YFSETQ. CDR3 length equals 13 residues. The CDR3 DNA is TGCGCCAGCAGTAACGGACACAACTATGGCTACACCTTC. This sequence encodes CASSNGHNYGYTF.

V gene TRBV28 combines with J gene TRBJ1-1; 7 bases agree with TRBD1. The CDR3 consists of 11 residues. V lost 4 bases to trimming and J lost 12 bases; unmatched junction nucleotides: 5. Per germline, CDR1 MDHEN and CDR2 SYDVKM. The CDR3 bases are TGTGCCAGCAGTTCCCAGGGGGTCTCTTTCTTT. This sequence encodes CASSSQGVSFF.

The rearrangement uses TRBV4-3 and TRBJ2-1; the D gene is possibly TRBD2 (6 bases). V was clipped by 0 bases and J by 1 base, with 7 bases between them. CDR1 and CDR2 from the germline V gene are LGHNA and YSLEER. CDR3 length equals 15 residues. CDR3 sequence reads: CASSQDRESYNEQFF. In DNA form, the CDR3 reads TGCGCCAGCAGCCAAGACCGGGAGTCCTACAATGAGCAGTTCTTC.

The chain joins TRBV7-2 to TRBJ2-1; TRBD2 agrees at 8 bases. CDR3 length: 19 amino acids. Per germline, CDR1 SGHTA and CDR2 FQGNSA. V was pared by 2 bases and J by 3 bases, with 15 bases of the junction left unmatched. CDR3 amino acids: CASSLLGGGVAVHYNEQFF. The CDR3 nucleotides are TGTGCCAGCAGCTTACTCGGGGGGGGAGTAGCGGTCCACTACAATGAGCAGTTCTTC.

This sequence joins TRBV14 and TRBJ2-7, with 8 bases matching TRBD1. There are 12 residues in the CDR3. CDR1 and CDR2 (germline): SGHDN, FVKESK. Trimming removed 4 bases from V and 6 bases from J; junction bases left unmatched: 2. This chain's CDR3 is CASSRTGTEQYF. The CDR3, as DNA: TGTGCCAGCAGCCGGACAGGGACCGAGCAGTACTTC. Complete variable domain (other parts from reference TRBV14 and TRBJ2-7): EAGVTQFPSHSVIEKGQTVTLRCDPISGHDNLYWYRRVMGKEIKFLLHFVKESKQDESGMPNNRFLAERTGGTYSTLKVQPAELEDSGVYFCASSRTGTEQYFGPGTRLTVT.

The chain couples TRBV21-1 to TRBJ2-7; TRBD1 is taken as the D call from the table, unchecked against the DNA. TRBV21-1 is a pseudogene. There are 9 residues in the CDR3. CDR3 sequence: CPTADEQYF. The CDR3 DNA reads TGTCCGACAGCTGACGAGCAGTACTTC.

CDR3 sequence (DNA): TGTGCCAGCAGTCACACGGCAGGGGGCACTGAAGCTTTCTTT. Its translation is CASSHTAGGTEAFF. The V and J genes are TRBV6-6 and TRBJ1-1; TRBD1 matches 7 bases. J gave up 4 bases and V 5 bases, and 7 bases lay outside the gene matches. CDR1 is MNHNY and CDR2 is SVGAGI in the germline V gene (reference sequence). CDR3 length: 14 residues.

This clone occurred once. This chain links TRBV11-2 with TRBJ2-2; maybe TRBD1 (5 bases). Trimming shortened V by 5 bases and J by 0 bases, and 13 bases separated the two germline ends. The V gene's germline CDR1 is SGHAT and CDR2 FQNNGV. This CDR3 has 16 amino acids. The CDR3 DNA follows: TGTGCCAGCAGCAAGTGGACAAGGCCGAACACCGGGGAGCTGTTTTTT. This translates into CASSKWTRPNTGELFF.

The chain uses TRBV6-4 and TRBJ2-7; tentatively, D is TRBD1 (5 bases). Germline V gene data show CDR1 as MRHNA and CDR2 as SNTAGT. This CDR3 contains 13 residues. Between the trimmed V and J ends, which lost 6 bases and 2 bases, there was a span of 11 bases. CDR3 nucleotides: TGTGCCAGCAGGCACAGGTTAACCTACGAGCAGTACTTC. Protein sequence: CASRHRLTYEQYF.

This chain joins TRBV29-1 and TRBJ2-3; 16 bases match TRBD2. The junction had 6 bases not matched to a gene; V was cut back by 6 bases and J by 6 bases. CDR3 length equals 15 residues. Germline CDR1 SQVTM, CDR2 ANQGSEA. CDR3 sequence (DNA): TGCAGCGTAGACGGGACTAGCGGGAGGGCCGATACGCAGTATTTT. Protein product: CSVDGTSGRADTQYF.

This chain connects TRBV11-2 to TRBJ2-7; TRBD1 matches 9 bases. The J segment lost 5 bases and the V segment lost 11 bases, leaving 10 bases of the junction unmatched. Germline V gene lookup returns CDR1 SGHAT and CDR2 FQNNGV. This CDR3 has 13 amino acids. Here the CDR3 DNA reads TGTGCCCCCTCACAGGGGGCCTGGGACGAGCAGTACTTC. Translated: CAPSQGAWDEQYF.

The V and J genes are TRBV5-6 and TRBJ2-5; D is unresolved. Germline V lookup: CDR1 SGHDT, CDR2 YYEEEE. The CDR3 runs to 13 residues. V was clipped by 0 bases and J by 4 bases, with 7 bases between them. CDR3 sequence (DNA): TGTGCCAGCAGCTTGGGACATCTAGAGACCCAGTACTTC. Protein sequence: CASSLGHLETQYF.